This TCR beta chain was identified during a study of shared clonotypes between healthy human individuals. Replicate PCRs run on unsorted PBMC used 250 to 350 ng DNA, which was some 30,000 T cell genomes. Original analysis: Quality scores were absent from the junction-only immunoSEQ sequences, so filtering differed. The protocol was immunoSEQ multiplex PCR, while the TCRdb copy is restricted to in-frame clones and leaves out a portion. The V and J calls and clone size are taken from that table; D and trimming were inferred from the DNA. The table has over 400,000 clones, approximately 82% seen once. The CDR3 sequence is 14 residues long. Trimming removed 3 bases from V and 4 bases from J, with 10 bases in between. Per the germline V gene, CDR1 is MNHEY and CDR2 is SMNVEV (reference sequence).

This clonotype was obtained from a woman in her 40s in good health. Some clones in this sample may be carry-over from other donors' samples. The sequencing sample was made of PBMCs. V gene TRBV27 combines with J gene TRBJ1-5; D not certain. CDR3 protein: CASSLRPTNQPQHF. As DNA, the CDR3 is TGTGCCAGCAGTTTGCGCCCGACGAATCAGCCCCAGCATTTT.